This TCR beta chain was recovered during a study of blood T cell repertoires in COVID-19. Authors' processing steps: Estimated nucleated cell counts came from reference gene primer amplification. Generated by immunoSEQ multiplex PCR, the TCRdb table keeps only in-frame clones and is missing some. Clonal size and the V and J genes are those of that table, whereas D and trimming came from the DNA. Among around 280,000 clones, around four fifths were seen once, and the ten largest hold about 4%. This CDR3 is built from 15 residues. The V and J ends lost 5 bases and 1 base respectively, with 12 bases between them. Germline V gene lookup returns CDR1 LNHDA and CDR2 SQIVND (reference sequence).

The sequence came from a woman aged 45-59 years with active or convalescent COVID-19. V gene TRBV19 combines with J gene TRBJ2-1, with no clear D. Specimen: peripheral blood. The CDR3 coding sequence is TGTGCCAGTAGTCGGAGTGGATGGTCCTACAATGAGCAGTTCTTC. Its translation is CASSRSGWSYNEQFF.